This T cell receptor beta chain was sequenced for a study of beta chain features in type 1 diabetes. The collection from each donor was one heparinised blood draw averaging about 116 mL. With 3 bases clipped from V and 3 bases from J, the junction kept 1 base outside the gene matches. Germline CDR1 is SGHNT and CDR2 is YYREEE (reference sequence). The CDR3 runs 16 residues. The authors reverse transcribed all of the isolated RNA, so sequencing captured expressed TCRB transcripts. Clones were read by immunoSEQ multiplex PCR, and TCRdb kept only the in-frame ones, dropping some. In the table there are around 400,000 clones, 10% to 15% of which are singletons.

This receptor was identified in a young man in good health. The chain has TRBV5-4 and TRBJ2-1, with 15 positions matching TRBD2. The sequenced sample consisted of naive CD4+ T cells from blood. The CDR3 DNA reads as TGTGCCAGCAGCTCGGGACTAGCGGGGGGCTACAATGAGCAGTTCTTC. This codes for CASSSGLAGGYNEQFF.